The TCR beta chain described here comes from a study of T cells in Graves' hyperthyroidism and ophthalmopathy. In this sample, this clonotype turned up once. Using RNA transcripts as the source, TCR beta CDR3 regions were amplified. TCR CDR3 regions were first amplified by RT-PCR with HTBI primers. TCRdb processed the multiplex PCR reads anew with MiXCR; each CDR3 protein has one entry. The data show around 610,000 distinct CDR3 sequences, 14% to 15% seen once. Germline CDR1 reads MNHNS; CDR2 reads SASEGT. The CDR3 totals 16 residues. Trimming took off 4 bases at V and 4 bases at J, with 17 bases between the two ends.

V usage is TRBV6-1 and J usage is TRBJ1-5; D possibly corresponds to TRBD1 (6 bases). What was sequenced was blood. The TCR was taken from a woman aged 40-49 years with Graves' ophthalmopathy. The CDR3 region is CASSGGGGSGNQPQHF. In DNA form, the CDR3 reads TGTGCCAGCAGTGGGGGCGGGGGCTCGGGAAATCAGCCCCAGCATTTT.